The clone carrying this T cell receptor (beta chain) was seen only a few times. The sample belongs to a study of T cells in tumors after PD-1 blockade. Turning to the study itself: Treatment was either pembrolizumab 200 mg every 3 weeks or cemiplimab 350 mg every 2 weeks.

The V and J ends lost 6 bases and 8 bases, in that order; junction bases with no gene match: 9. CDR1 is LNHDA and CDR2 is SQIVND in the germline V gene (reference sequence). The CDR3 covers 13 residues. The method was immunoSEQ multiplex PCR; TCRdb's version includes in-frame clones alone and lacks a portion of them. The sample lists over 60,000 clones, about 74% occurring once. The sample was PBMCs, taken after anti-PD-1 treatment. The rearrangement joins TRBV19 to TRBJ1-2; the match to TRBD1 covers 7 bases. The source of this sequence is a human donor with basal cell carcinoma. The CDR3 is CASSPKGGGGYTF. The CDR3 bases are TGTGCCAGTAGCCCCAAGGGAGGGGGCGGCTACACCTTC.